The clone carrying this T cell receptor beta chain appeared a few times. Antigen specificity is unknown. This specimen belongs to a study of beta chain features in type 1 diabetes. Study details: Healthy donors resembled patients in age, gender and cell yields.

Overall study findings and caveats: Cells carrying high TCR expression could end up over-represented when cDNA is sequenced. Type 1 diabetes patients had moderately but significantly shorter TCRB CDR3s in all four CD4+ subsets. Any role of HLA type in TCRB rearrangement remained unresolved here.

All of the isolated RNA was reverse transcribed, so expressed TCRB transcripts were sequenced. Repertoires were generated with immunoSEQ multiplex PCR, while TCRdb's copy carries only in-frame clones and drops some. The data contain 150,000 to 160,000 clones, roughly 10% of them singletons. The receptor was isolated from a man aged 18 to 29 in good health. Sequences were obtained from central memory CD4+ T cells from blood.

CDR3 residues: CASSSRDRSVNIQYF. The DNA for the CDR3 is TGTGCCAGCAGTTCCCGGGACAGGTCCGTGAACATTCAGTACTTC. This chain links TRBV6-5 with TRBJ2-4; 8 bases match TRBD1. CDR3 length: 15 residues. V was pared by 4 bases and J by 7 bases, with 9 bases of the junction left unmatched. Germline assignment: CDR1 MNHEY and CDR2 SVGAGI.